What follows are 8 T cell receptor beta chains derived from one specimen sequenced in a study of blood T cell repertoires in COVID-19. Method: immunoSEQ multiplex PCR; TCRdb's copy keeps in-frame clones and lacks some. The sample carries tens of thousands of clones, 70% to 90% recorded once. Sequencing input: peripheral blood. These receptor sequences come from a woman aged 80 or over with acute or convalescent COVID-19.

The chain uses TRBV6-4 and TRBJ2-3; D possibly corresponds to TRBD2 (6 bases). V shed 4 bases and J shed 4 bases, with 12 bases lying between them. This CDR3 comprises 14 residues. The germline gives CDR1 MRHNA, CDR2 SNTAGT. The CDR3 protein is CASSVGSGADTQYF. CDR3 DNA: TGTGCCAGCAGTGTCGGTAGCGGAGCAGATACGCAGTATTTT.

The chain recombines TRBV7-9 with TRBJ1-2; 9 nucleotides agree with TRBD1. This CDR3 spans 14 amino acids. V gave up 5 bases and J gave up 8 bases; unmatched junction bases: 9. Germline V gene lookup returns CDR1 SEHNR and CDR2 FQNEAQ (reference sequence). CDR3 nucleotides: TGTGCCAGCAGCAAACCGGGACAGGGAGAGGGCTACACCTTC. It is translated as CASSKPGQGEGYTF.

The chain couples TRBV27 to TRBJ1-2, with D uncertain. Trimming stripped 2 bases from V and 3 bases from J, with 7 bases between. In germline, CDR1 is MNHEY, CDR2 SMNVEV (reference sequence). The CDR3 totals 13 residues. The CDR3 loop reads CASSLGVDYGYTF. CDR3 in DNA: TGTGCCAGCAGTTTAGGAGTTGACTATGGCTACACCTTC.

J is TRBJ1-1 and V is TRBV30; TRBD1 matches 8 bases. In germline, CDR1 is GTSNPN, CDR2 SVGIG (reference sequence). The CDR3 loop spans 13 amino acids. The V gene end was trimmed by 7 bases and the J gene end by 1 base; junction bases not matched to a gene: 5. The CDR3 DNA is TGTGCCTACATGGGACAGGCGAACACTGAAGCTTTCTTT. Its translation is CAYMGQANTEAFF. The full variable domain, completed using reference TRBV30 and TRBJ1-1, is SQTIHQWPATLVQPVGSPLSLECTVEGTSNPNLYWYRQAAGRGLQLLFYSVGIGQISSEVPQNLSASRPQDRQFILSSKKLLLSDSGFYLCAYMGQANTEAFFGQGTRLTVV.

Here the CDR3 reads CASYGQGLSPLHF. Here the CDR3 DNA reads TGTGCCAGCTACGGACAGGGTCTATCACCCCTCCACTTT. This rearrangement joins TRBV2 to TRBJ1-6, with TRBD1 matching over 8 bases. Germline CDR1 is SNHLY and CDR2 is FYNNEI. The CDR3 totals 13 residues. V was pared by 8 bases and J by 10 bases, with 7 bases of the junction left unmatched.

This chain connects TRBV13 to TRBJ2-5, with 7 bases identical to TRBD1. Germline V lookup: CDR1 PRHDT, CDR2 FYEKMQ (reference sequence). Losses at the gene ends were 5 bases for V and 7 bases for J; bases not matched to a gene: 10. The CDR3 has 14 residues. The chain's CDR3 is CASSPGTDIRTQYF. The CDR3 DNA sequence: TGTGCCAGCAGCCCCGGGACAGATATAAGGACCCAGTACTTC.

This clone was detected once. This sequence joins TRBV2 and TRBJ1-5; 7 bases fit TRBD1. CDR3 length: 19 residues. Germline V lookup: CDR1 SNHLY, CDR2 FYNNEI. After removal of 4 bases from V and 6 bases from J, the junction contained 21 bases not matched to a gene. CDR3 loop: CASSGLHSTGMRLGQPQHF. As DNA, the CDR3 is TGTGCCAGCAGTGGACTTCATTCGACAGGGATGCGGTTGGGTCAGCCCCAGCATTTT.

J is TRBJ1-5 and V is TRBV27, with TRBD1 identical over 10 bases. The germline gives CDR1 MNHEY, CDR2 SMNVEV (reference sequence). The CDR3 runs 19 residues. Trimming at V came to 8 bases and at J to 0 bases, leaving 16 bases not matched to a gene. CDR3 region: CASSRGGPGQGYSNQPQHF. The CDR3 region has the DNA TGTGCCAGCTCACGAGGCGGCCCGGGACAGGGGTATAGCAATCAGCCCCAGCATTTT.